Following are 14 T cell receptor beta chains from one sample sequenced in a study of blood T cell repertoires in COVID-19. TCRdb's table, derived via immunoSEQ multiplex PCR, lists solely in-frame clones and lacks some. The sample lists roughly 330,000 clones; approximately 90% were seen once. Sequencing input: peripheral blood. The receptors were gathered from a man in his thirties or forties with COVID-19, enrolled during active disease.

The rearrangement uses TRBV6-4 and TRBJ1-5; the D gene is possibly TRBD1 (6 bases). The germline CDR1 and CDR2 sequences are MRHNA and SNTAGT. The V end lost 0 bases, the J end lost 4 bases, and 31 bases lay between the germline ends. This CDR3 comprises 22 residues. The CDR3 DNA follows: TGTGCCAGCAGTGACTCGAATAAGGCCAGGGGCTGTAGATTGCAAGGAAATCAGCCCCAGCATTTT. Its translation is CASSDSNKARGCRLQGNQPQHF.

The rearrangement links TRBV7-2 to TRBJ2-5, with D tentatively TRBD2 (5 bases). Germline values: CDR1 SGHTA, CDR2 FQGNSA. This CDR3 has 15 residues. With 1 base removed from V and 0 bases from J, the gap between germline ends came to 9 bases. Here the CDR3 DNA reads TGTGCCAGCAGCTTAGAGGGCGGGTACCAAGAGACCCAGTACTTC. It is translated as CASSLEGGYQETQYF. The entire variable domain, with the rest obtained from reference TRBV7-2 and TRBJ2-5, is as follows: GAGVSQSPSNKVTEKGKDVELRCDPISGHTALYWYRQSLGQGLEFLIYFQGNSAPDKSGLPSDRFSAERTGGSVSTLTIQRTQQEDSAVYLCASSLEGGYQETQYFGPGTRLLVL.

The chain is built from TRBV18 and TRBJ1-2; the match to TRBD1 covers 7 bases. Trimming cost V 5 bases and J 6 bases; bases outside gene matches: 6. The length of the CDR3 is 13 residues. The germline gives CDR1 KGHSH, CDR2 LQKENI. CDR3 protein: CASSFNRGDGYTF. CDR3 nucleotide sequence: TGTGCCAGCTCATTTAACAGGGGCGATGGCTACACCTTC.

The V and J genes are TRBV7-9 and TRBJ2-2; TRBD2 agrees at 9 bases. This CDR3 has 14 amino acids. V shed 5 bases, J shed 9 bases, and the junction held 7 bases outside the gene matches. Germline-derived CDR1 and CDR2 are SEHNR and FQNEAQ (reference sequence). The CDR3 DNA follows: TGTGCCAGCAGCACTGCGGGGGGGATCAGGGAGCTGTTTTTT. This translates into CASSTAGGIRELFF.

The chain combines TRBV14 with TRBJ2-5, with 9 bases matching TRBD2. Germline V gene lookup returns CDR1 SGHDN and CDR2 FVKESK. V gave up 3 bases and J gave up 3 bases; unmatched junction bases: 5. This CDR3 region has 15 residues. Here the CDR3 DNA reads TGTGCCAGCAGCCACCTTAGACTAGCGGAAGAGACCCAGTACTTC. As protein: CASSHLRLAEETQYF.

The J gene is TRBJ1-2, the V gene TRBV28; TRBD1 matches at 10 bases. CDR1 and CDR2 from the germline V gene are MDHEN and SYDVKM. This CDR3 spans 13 amino acids. V gave up 8 bases and J gave up 7 bases; unmatched junction bases: 7. The chain's CDR3 is CASGQGGVPGYTF. DNA for the CDR3: TGTGCCAGCGGACAGGGGGGGGTCCCTGGCTACACCTTC.

The chain joins TRBV5-1 to TRBJ2-1; 8 bases are shared with TRBD2. Germline lookup yields CDR1 SGHRS and CDR2 YFSETQ. The CDR3 covers 15 residues. Trimming at V came to 4 bases and at J to 8 bases, leaving 11 bases not matched to a gene. For the CDR3, the DNA is TGCGCCAGCAGCCTAGGGACTAGTTACCGCGATGAGCAGTTCTTC. It is translated as CASSLGTSYRDEQFF. Based on the CDR3 plus reference TRBV5-1 and TRBJ2-1, the full variable domain is KAGVTQTPRYLIKTRGQQVTLSCSPISGHRSVSWYQQTPGQGLQFLFEYFSETQRNKGNFPGRFSGRQFSNSRSEMNVSTLELGDSALYLCASSLGTSYRDEQFFGPGTRLTVL.

The chain couples TRBV28 to TRBJ1-5; 8 bases agree with TRBD1. Germline CDR1 and CDR2: MDHEN and SYDVKM. V trimming: 6 bases; J trimming: 1 base; junction bases outside the gene matches: 5. This CDR3 spans 15 amino acids. In DNA, the CDR3 is TGTGCCAGCAGCGGACAGGGCCTCAGCAATCAGCCCCAGCATTTT. Protein: CASSGQGLSNQPQHF.

The J gene is TRBJ1-5, the V gene TRBV6-5, with D possibly being TRBD1 (5 bases). This CDR3 is 14 amino acids long. The germline gives CDR1 MNHEY, CDR2 SVGAGI. V shed 4 bases and J shed 4 bases, with 11 bases lying between them. In DNA form, the CDR3 reads TGTGCCAGCAGTTTCCAGGGAAGGAATCAGCCCCAGCATTTT. It yields the protein CASSFQGRNQPQHF.

The chain recombines TRBV28 with TRBJ2-7; 10 nucleotides agree with TRBD2. Trimming took 3 bases from V and 6 from J; bases not matched to a gene: 8. This CDR3 contains 15 residues. CDR1 MDHEN and CDR2 SYDVKM come from the germline V gene. The CDR3 region is CASSFEFSGRSEQYF. CDR3 DNA sequence: TGTGCCAGCAGTTTCGAATTTAGCGGGAGGTCCGAGCAGTACTTC.

The rearrangement uses TRBV2 and TRBJ2-3; TRBD2 matches 12 bases. The germline gives CDR1 SNHLY, CDR2 FYNNEI. After removal of 8 bases from V and 3 bases from J, the junction contained 12 bases not matched to a gene. This CDR3 has 17 residues. CDR3 sequence: CASGTSGGPLPTDTQYF. CDR3 coding DNA: TGTGCCAGCGGAACTAGCGGGGGGCCTCTACCGACAGATACGCAGTATTTT.

The chain couples TRBV19 to TRBJ1-2, with TRBD1 matching 8 bases. The CDR3 totals 13 residues. V shed 5 bases and J 7 bases; nucleotides not matched to a gene: 6. The germline CDR1 and CDR2 sequences are LNHDA and SQIVND (reference sequence). The CDR3 loop reads CASSRQGAGGYTF. In DNA form, the CDR3 reads TGTGCCAGTAGTCGGCAGGGGGCTGGTGGCTACACCTTC.

The genes are TRBV3-1 (or the pseudogene TRBV3-2) and TRBJ1-5; D uncertain. V gave up 1 base and J gave up 2 bases, with 3 bases separating them. The CDR3 covers 13 residues. CDR1 and CDR2 from the germline V gene are LGHDT and YNNKEL (reference sequence). CDR3 DNA: TGTGCCAGCAGCCAAGTCGGCAATCAGCCCCAGCATTTT. This encodes CASSQVGNQPQHF.

The chain joins TRBV5-6 to TRBJ2-1; no definite D call. Per the germline V gene, CDR1 is SGHDT and CDR2 is YYEEEE. With 2 bases removed from V and 3 bases from J, the gap between germline ends came to 9 bases. This CDR3 contains 14 residues. Written as DNA, the CDR3 is TGTGCCAGCAGCTTTGGCTCGGGCTACAATGAGCAGTTCTTC. As protein: CASSFGSGYNEQFF.